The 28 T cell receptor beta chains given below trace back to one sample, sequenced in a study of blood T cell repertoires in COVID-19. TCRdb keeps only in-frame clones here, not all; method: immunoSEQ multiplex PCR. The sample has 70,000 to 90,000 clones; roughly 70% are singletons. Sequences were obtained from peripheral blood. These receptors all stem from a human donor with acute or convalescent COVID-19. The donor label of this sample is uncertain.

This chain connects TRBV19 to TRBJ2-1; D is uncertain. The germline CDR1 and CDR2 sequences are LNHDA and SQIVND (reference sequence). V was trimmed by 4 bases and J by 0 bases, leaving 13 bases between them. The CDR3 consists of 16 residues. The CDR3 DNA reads TGTGCCAGTAGTAGTGACTCCTCGAGCTCCTACAATGAGCAGTTCTTC. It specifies CASSSDSSSSYNEQFF. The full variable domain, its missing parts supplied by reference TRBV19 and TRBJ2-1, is DGGITQSPKYLFRKEGQNVTLSCEQNLNHDAMYWYRQDPGQGLRLIYYSQIVNDFQKGDIAEGYSVSREKKESFPLTVTSAQKNPTAFYLCASSSDSSSSYNEQFFGPGTRLTVL.

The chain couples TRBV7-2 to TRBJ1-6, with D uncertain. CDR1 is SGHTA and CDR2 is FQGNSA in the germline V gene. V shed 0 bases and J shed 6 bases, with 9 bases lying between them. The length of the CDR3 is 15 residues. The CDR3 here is CASSLAIEGNSPLHF. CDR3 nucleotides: TGTGCCAGCAGCTTAGCGATTGAGGGTAATTCACCCCTCCACTTT.

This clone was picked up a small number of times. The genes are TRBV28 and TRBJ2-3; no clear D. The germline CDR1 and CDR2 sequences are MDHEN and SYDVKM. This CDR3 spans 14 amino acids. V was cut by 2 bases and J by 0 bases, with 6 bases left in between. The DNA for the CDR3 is TGTGCCAGCAGTTTACCCCCGAGCACAGATACGCAGTATTTT. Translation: CASSLPPSTDTQYF.

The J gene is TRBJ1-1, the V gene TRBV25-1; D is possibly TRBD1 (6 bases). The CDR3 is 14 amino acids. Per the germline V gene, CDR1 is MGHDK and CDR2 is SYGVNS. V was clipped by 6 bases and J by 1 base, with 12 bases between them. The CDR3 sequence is CASRRGTKNTEAFF. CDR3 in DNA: TGTGCCAGCAGAAGGGGGACGAAGAACACTGAAGCTTTCTTT.

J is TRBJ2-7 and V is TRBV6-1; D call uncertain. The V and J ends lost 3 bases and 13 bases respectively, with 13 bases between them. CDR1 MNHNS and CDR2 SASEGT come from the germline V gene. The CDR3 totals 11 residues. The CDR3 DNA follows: TGTGCCAGCAGTGAGGCCGGTACAGTATACTTC. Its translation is CASSEAGTVYF.

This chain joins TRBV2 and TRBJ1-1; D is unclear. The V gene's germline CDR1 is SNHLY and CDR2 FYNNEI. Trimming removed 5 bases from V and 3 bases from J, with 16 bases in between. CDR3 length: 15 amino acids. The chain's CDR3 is CASSNIQMRDTEAFF. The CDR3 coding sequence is TGTGCCAGCAGTAACATACAGATGCGGGACACTGAAGCTTTCTTT.

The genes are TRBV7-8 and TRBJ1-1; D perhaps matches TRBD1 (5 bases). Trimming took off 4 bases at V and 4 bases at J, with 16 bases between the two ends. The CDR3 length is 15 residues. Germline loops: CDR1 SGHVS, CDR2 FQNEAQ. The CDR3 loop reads CASSSRVGQGTEAFF. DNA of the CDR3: TGTGCCAGCAGCTCCCGAGTAGGGCAGGGCACTGAAGCTTTCTTT.

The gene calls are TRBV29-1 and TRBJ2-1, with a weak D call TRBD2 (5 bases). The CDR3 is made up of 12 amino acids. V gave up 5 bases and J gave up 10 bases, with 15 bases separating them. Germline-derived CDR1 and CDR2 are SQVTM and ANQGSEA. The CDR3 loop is CSVSPLPGEQFF. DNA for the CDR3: TGCAGCGTTTCCCCTCTCCCGGGAGAGCAGTTCTTC.

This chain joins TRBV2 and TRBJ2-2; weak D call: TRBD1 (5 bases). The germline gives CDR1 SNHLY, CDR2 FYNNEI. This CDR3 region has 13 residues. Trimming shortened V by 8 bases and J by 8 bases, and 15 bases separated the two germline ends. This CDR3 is CASGQVGVGELFF. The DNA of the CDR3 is TGTGCCAGCGGCCAAGTAGGGGTGGGGGAGCTGTTTTTT.

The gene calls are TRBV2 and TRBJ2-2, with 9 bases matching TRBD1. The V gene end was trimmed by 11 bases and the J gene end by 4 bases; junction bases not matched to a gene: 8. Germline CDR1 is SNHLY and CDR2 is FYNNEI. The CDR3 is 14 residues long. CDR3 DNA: TGTGCCGGAAGACAGGGGGTATCCACCGGGGAGCTGTTTTTT. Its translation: CAGRQGVSTGELFF.

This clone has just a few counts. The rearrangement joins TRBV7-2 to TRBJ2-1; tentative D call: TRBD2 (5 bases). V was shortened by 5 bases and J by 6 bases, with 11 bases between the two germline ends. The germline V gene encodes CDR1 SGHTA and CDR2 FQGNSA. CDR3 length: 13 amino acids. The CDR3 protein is CASSGRGPNEQFF. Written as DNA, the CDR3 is TGTGCCAGCAGCGGCCGAGGGCCCAATGAGCAGTTCTTC.

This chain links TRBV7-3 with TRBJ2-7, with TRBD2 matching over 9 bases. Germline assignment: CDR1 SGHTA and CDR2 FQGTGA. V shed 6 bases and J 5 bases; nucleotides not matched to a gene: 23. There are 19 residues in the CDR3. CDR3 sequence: CASSPLALAGRDLRDEQYF. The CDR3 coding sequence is TGTGCCAGCAGTCCCCTGGCCCTAGCGGGACGCGACCTACGGGACGAGCAGTACTTC.

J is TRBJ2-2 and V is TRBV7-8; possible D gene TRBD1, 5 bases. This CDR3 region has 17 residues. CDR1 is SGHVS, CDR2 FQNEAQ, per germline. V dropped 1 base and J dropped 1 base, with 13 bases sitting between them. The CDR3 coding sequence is TGTGCCAGCAGCTTAGAGGACACGGACATGAACACCGGGGAGCTGTTTTTT. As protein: CASSLEDTDMNTGELFF.

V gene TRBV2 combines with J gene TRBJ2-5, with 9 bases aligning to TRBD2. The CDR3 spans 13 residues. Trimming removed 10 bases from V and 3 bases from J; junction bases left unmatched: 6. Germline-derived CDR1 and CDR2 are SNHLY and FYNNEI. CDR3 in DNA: TGTGCCAAGAGCGGGGGGCGAGAAGAGACCCAGTACTTC. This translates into CAKSGGREETQYF.

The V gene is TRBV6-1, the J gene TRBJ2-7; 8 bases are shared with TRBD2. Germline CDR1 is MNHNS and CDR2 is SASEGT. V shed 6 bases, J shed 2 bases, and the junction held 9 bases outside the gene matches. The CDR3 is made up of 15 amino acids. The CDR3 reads CASSSGAGVTYEQYF. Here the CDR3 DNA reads TGTGCCAGCAGCTCAGGAGCGGGAGTAACCTACGAGCAGTACTTC.

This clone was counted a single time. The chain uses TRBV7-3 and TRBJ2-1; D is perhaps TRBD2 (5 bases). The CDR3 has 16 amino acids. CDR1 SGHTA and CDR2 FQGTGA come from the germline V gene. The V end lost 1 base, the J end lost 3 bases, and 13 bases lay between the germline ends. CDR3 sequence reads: CASSLNPAGSYNEQFF. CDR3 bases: TGTGCCAGCAGCTTAAATCCGGCGGGTAGCTACAATGAGCAGTTCTTC.

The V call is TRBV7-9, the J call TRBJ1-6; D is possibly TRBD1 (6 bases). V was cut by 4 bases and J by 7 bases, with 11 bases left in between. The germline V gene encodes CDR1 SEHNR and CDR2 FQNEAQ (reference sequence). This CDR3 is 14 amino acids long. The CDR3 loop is CASSSAGANSPLHF. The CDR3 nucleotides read TGTGCCAGCAGCTCGGCAGGGGCGAATTCACCCCTCCACTTT.

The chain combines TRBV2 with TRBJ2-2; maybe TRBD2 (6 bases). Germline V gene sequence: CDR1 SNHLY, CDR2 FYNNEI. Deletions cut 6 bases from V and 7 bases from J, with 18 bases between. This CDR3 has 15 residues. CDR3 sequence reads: CASSPPGRYDGELFF. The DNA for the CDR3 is TGTGCCAGCAGCCCACCCGGGAGATATGACGGGGAGCTGTTTTTT.

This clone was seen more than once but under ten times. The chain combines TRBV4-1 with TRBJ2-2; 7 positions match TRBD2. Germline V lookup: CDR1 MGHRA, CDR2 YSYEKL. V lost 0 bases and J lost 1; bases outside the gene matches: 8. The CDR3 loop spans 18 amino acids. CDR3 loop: CASSQDRPGGGNTGELFF. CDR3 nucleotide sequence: TGCGCCAGCAGCCAAGATCGGCCGGGGGGAGGGAACACCGGGGAGCTGTTTTTT.

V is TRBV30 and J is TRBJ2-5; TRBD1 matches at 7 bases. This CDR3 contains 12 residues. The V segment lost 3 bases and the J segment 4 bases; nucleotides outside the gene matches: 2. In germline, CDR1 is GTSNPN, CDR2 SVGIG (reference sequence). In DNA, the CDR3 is TGTGCCTGGAGGCCAGGGGGAGAGACCCAGTACTTC. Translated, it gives CAWRPGGETQYF.

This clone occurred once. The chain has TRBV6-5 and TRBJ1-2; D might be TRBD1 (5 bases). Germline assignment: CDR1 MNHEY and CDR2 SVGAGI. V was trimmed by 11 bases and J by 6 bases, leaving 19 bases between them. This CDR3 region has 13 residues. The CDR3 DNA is TGTGCCCATGCGGGGATAGGAGGGGATGGCTACACCTTC. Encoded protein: CAHAGIGGDGYTF.

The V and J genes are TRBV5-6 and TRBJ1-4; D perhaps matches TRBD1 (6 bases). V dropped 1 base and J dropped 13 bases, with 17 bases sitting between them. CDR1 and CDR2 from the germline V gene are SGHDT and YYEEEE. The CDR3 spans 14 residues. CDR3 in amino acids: CASSLLQGPELLFF. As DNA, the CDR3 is TGTGCCAGCAGCTTGTTACAGGGCCCAGAGCTACTGTTTTTT.

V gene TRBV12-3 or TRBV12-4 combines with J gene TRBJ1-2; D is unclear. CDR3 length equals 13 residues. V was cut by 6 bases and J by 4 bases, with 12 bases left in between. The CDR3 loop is CASSLTVSYGYTF. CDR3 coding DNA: TGTGCCAGCAGCTTAACAGTTTCCTATGGCTACACCTTC.

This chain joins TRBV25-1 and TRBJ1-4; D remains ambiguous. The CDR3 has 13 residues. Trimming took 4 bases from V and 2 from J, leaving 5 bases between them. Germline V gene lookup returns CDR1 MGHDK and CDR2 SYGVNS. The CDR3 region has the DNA TGTGCCAGCAGTGGTCAGACTAATGAAAAACTGTTTTTT. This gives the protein CASSGQTNEKLFF. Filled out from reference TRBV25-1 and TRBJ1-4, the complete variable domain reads EADIYQTPRYLVIGTGKKITLECSQTMGHDKMYWYQQDPGMELHLIHYSYGVNSTEKGDLSSESTVSRIRTEHFPLTLESARPSHTSQYLCASSGQTNEKLFFGSGTQLSVL.

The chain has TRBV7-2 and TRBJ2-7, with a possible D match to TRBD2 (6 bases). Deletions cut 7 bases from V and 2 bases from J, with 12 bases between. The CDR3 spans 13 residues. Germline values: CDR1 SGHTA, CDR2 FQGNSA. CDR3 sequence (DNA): TGTGCCAGCACCAAGGACTACCCCTACGAGCAGTACTTC. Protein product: CASTKDYPYEQYF.

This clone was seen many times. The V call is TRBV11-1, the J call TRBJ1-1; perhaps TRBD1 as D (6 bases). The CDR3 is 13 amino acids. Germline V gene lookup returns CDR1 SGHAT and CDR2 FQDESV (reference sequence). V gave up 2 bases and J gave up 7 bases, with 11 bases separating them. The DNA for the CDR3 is TGTGCCAGCAGCTTAATGGGGGCAGGTGAAGCTTTCTTT. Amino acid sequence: CASSLMGAGEAFF.

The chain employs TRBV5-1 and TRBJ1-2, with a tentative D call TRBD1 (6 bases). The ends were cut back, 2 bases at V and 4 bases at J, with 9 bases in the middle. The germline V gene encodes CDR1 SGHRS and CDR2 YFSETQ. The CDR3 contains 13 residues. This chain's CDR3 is CASSFGTIYGYTF. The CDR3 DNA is TGCGCCAGCAGCTTCGGGACAATCTATGGCTACACCTTC.

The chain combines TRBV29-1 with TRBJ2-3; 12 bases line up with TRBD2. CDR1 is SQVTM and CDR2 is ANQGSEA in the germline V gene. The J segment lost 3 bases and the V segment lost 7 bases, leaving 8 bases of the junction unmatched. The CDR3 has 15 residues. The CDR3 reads CSGRRLAGETDTQYF. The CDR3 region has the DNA TGCAGCGGCCGCAGACTAGCGGGGGAGACAGATACGCAGTATTTT.